This T cell receptor (beta chain) was sequenced during a study of T-cell memory formation after mild COVID-19. Looking at the study overall: Clusters of TCRs were largely donor specific. Regarding the study as a whole: That cross-reactive memory joined was suggested by some responding clones appearing in pre-infection memory.

In regard to this clonotype: What it binds is not known.

In germline, CDR1 is SGHRS, CDR2 YFSETQ. Trimming cost V 1 base and J 1 base, with 11 bases left between them. This CDR3 is 15 amino acids long. Constant-segment primers served in 5'RACE that generated TCR alpha and TCR beta cDNA libraries bearing sample barcodes and UMIs. TCRdb reprocessed the 5' RACE reads with MiXCR, giving one entry per CDR3 protein. This table holds a few hundred thousand distinct CDR3 sequences, approximately 18% found once. The sequencing input was PBMCs or a T cell subset sorted from them (not recorded which). The receptor was isolated from a man aged 18 to 29 who had mild COVID-19 (a few samples of this study predate the infection). Cell type and time point are not known. The rearrangement uses TRBV5-1 and TRBJ1-1; unclear D gene. The CDR3 protein is CASSLTFWRNTEAFF. CDR3 in DNA: TGCGCCAGCAGCTTGACTTTTTGGAGGAACACTGAAGCTTTCTTT.